Below are 27 T cell receptor beta chains sequenced from a single sample in a study of blood T cell repertoires in COVID-19. Assay used: immunoSEQ multiplex PCR; TCRdb lists only in-frame clones, some missing. The sample has about 320,000 clones; 80% to 90% are singletons. Specimen: PBMCs or T cells enriched from blood (not recorded which). All receptors come from a man aged 30-40 years who had recovered from COVID-19.

The genes are TRBV9 and TRBJ1-1; D call uncertain. Germline CDR1 is SGDLS and CDR2 is YYNGEE. This CDR3 has 15 residues. V was cut by 0 bases and J by 7 bases, with 16 bases left in between. CDR3 residues: CASSVVRIRHGEAFF. The CDR3 nucleotides are TGTGCCAGCAGCGTAGTTAGAATCCGACATGGTGAAGCTTTCTTT.

The DNA for the CDR3 is TGTGCCAGCAGCTTAGGGGACAGCACCTTTGCAACTAATGAAAAACTGTTTTTT. Its translation is CASSLGDSTFATNEKLFF. The chain is built from TRBV7-9 and TRBJ1-4; the match to TRBD1 covers 7 bases. Trimming took 1 base from V and 0 from J; bases not matched to a gene: 8. The CDR3 runs to 18 residues. The germline CDR1 and CDR2 sequences are SEHNR and FQNEAQ (reference sequence).

V gene TRBV6-4 combines with J gene TRBJ2-7; perhaps TRBD2 as D (7 bases). Germline values: CDR1 MRHNA, CDR2 SNTAGT. The CDR3 runs to 17 residues. V lost 7 bases and J lost 3, with 25 bases in between. The CDR3 DNA is TGTGCCAGCACCGAAAGGGAGGGGGTACAGGGTGACTACGAGCAGTACTTC. This translates into CASTEREGVQGDYEQYF.

V and J are TRBV6-1 and TRBJ1-4, with 8 positions matching TRBD1. The CDR3 totals 16 residues. Germline V gives CDR1 MNHNS, CDR2 SASEGT. The V segment lost 3 bases and the J segment 3 bases; nucleotides outside the gene matches: 6. The chain's CDR3 is CASSEQGARANEKLFF. The CDR3, as DNA: TGTGCCAGCAGTGAGCAGGGGGCGCGGGCTAATGAAAAACTGTTTTTT.

This clone has just a few counts. The J gene is TRBJ2-4, the V gene TRBV28; TRBD1 agrees at 7 bases. Per the germline V gene, CDR1 is MDHEN and CDR2 is SYDVKM. The V gene end was trimmed by 4 bases and the J gene end by 0 bases; junction bases not matched to a gene: 6. The length of the CDR3 is 16 residues. CDR3 amino acids: CASSWTGSLAKNIQYF. CDR3 DNA: TGTGCCAGCAGTTGGACAGGATCCTTAGCCAAAAACATTCAGTACTTC.

V is TRBV20-1 and J is TRBJ1-6; a possible D gene is TRBD1 (5 bases). In germline, CDR1 is DFQATT, CDR2 SNEGSKA (reference sequence). The CDR3 is 13 amino acids. Trimming left V 3 bases short and J 10 bases short, with 13 bases between. CDR3 in DNA: TGCAGTGCTAGTTGGGGGGTTCAATCACCCCTCCACTTT. This sequence encodes CSASWGVQSPLHF.

The chain links TRBV15 to TRBJ1-2; D is perhaps TRBD1 (5 bases). Germline V lookup: CDR1 LNHNV, CDR2 YYDKDF (reference sequence). The CDR3 consists of 12 residues. Trimming shortened V by 1 base and J by 6 bases, and 6 bases separated the two germline ends. CDR3 amino acids: CATSRGRDGYTF. The CDR3 nucleotides read TGTGCCACCAGCAGAGGCAGGGATGGCTACACCTTC.

In DNA, the CDR3 is TGTGCCAGCAGCCCTGAGTTTGAAGCTTTCTTT. Encoded protein: CASSPEFEAFF. The V gene is TRBV7-9, the J gene TRBJ1-1, with unresolved D. Looked up from germline, CDR1 is SEHNR and CDR2 is FQNEAQ (reference sequence). Trimming pared 5 bases from V and 7 bases from J, leaving 8 bases between. The CDR3 has 11 amino acids.

V gene TRBV5-4 combines with J gene TRBJ1-4; no firm D call. CDR1 and CDR2 (germline): SGHNT, YYREEE (reference sequence). V gave up 1 base and J gave up 8 bases, with 12 bases separating them. There are 14 residues in the CDR3. CDR3 loop: CASSLREAGEKLFF. CDR3 nucleotide sequence: TGTGCCAGCAGCTTGCGGGAAGCGGGAGAAAAACTGTTTTTT.

J is TRBJ1-1 and V is TRBV2; tentatively, D is TRBD1 (6 bases). The CDR3 covers 14 residues. V lost 1 base and J 1 base, leaving 7 bases between the germline ends. Germline CDR1 reads SNHLY; CDR2 reads FYNNEI. CDR3 region: CASSEEGQNTEAFF. The CDR3 DNA sequence: TGTGCCAGCAGTGAAGAGGGACAGAACACTGAAGCTTTCTTT.

The chain links TRBV4-1 to TRBJ2-7, with a possible D match to TRBD2 (5 bases). Germline values: CDR1 MGHRA, CDR2 YSYEKL. The CDR3 runs to 16 residues. V shed 8 bases and J shed 5 bases, with 25 bases lying between them. The CDR3 sequence is CASAPVPLQWTDEQYF. The CDR3 DNA sequence: TGCGCCAGCGCCCCCGTCCCGCTTCAATGGACTGACGAGCAGTACTTC.

This chain joins TRBV7-2 and TRBJ2-3; D gene uncertain. The CDR3 sequence is 12 residues long. CDR1 SGHTA and CDR2 FQGNSA come from the germline V gene. The ends were cut back, 3 bases at V and 2 bases at J, with 3 bases in the middle. DNA of the CDR3: TGTGCCAGCAGCTTTTACACAGATACGCAGTATTTT. Protein sequence: CASSFYTDTQYF.

The rearrangement joins TRBV5-6 to TRBJ2-7; D may be TRBD1 (5 bases). V dropped 3 bases and J dropped 2 bases, with 12 bases sitting between them. The CDR3 loop spans 14 amino acids. Germline CDR1 and CDR2: SGHDT and YYEEEE. The chain's CDR3 is CASSSTVTPYEQYF. CDR3 sequence (DNA): TGTGCCAGCAGCTCGACAGTGACTCCCTACGAGCAGTACTTC.

This clone was seen once. CDR3 amino acids: CASSLTRDLNSNQPQHF. CDR3 in DNA: TGTGCCAGCAGCTTAACCAGGGACTTAAATAGCAATCAGCCCCAGCATTTT. The chain combines TRBV7-3 with TRBJ1-5; possible D gene TRBD1, 5 bases. CDR1 SGHTA and CDR2 FQGTGA come from the germline V gene. The germline V and J ends were trimmed by 0 bases and 0 bases, with 12 bases remaining between them. The CDR3 contains 17 residues.

The chain links TRBV15 to TRBJ2-5; TRBD2 agrees at 7 bases. Trimming removed 5 bases from V and 5 bases from J; junction bases left unmatched: 8. Germline values: CDR1 LNHNV, CDR2 YYDKDF (reference sequence). The CDR3 runs to 14 residues. CDR3 sequence: CATSLGTKGETQYF. The CDR3 region has the DNA TGTGCCACCAGCCTGGGGACTAAGGGGGAGACCCAGTACTTC.

The count of this clone is one. This chain joins TRBV2 and TRBJ1-6, with D maybe TRBD1 (5 bases). Trimming removed 6 bases at V and 5 bases at J, with 11 bases between. Looked up from germline, CDR1 is SNHLY and CDR2 is FYNNEI. This CDR3 contains 14 residues. The chain's CDR3 is CASRPRGNNSPLHF. Here the CDR3 DNA reads TGTGCCAGCAGACCCCGGGGGAATAATTCACCCCTCCACTTT.

The rearrangement links TRBV27 to TRBJ1-1, with 8 nucleotides matching TRBD1. Germline V gene sequence: CDR1 MNHEY, CDR2 SMNVEV (reference sequence). After removal of 0 bases from V and 10 bases from J, the junction contained 10 bases not matched to a gene. The CDR3 covers 15 residues. The CDR3 DNA reads TGTGCCAGCAGTTTATCCTACAGGGGGGAGGATGCAGCTTTCTTT. Its translation: CASSLSYRGEDAAFF.

The chain recombines TRBV7-2 with TRBJ1-1; D perhaps matches TRBD1 (5 bases). The V end was cut by 5 bases, the J end by 4 bases, with 20 bases between. This CDR3 spans 16 amino acids. Looked up from germline, CDR1 is SGHTA and CDR2 is FQGNSA. The CDR3 spells CASSPGGLLGSTEAFF. Written as DNA, the CDR3 is TGTGCCAGCAGCCCCGGGGGACTCCTAGGATCCACTGAAGCTTTCTTT.

This rearrangement joins TRBV24-1 to TRBJ1-5; D is unclear. V lost 7 bases and J 1 base, leaving 10 bases between the germline ends. Germline lookup yields CDR1 KGHDR and CDR2 SFDVKD. The CDR3 runs 14 residues. The CDR3 protein is CATSLSESNQPQHF. The CDR3 DNA follows: TGTGCCACCAGCCTTTCAGAAAGCAATCAGCCCCAGCATTTT.

V gene TRBV27 combines with J gene TRBJ1-2, with a weak D call TRBD1 (5 bases). The germline CDR1 and CDR2 sequences are MNHEY and SMNVEV (reference sequence). Trimming removed 5 bases at V and 8 bases at J, with 18 bases between. This CDR3 is 14 amino acids long. CDR3 coding DNA: TGTGCCAGCAGTCCGCTCTGGGGGGGGAGAGGCTACACCTTC. Its translation is CASSPLWGGRGYTF.

This chain uses TRBV13 with TRBJ2-1; TRBD2 matches 9 bases. Germline lookup yields CDR1 PRHDT and CDR2 FYEKMQ (reference sequence). Trimming took 0 bases from V and 4 from J; bases not matched to a gene: 1. The CDR3 is 15 residues long. The CDR3, as DNA: TGTGCCAGCAGCTTAGGGCGGGGGGGATACAATGAGCAGTTCTTC. Residues: CASSLGRGGYNEQFF.

This chain joins TRBV5-1 and TRBJ1-2, with no clear D. Germline CDR1 SGHRS, CDR2 YFSETQ. CDR3 size: 16 residues. V dropped 0 bases and J dropped 3 bases, with 15 bases sitting between them. The CDR3 coding sequence is TGCGCCAGCAGCTTGGACAGCTCCTCCGGGGACTATGGCTACACCTTC. This codes for CASSLDSSSGDYGYTF.

The CDR3 DNA sequence: TGTGCCAGCAGCTTAGATCCGGCTAGCGGACCTATGGAGGAGCAGTACTTC. This translates into CASSLDPASGPMEEQYF. This chain connects TRBV11-2 to TRBJ2-7; 7 nucleotides match TRBD2. The CDR3 sequence is 17 residues long. Germline V gene data show CDR1 as SGHAT and CDR2 as FQNNGV. V lost 0 bases, J lost 7 bases, and 15 bases stayed unmatched. Using reference TRBV11-2 and TRBJ2-7 for the parts outside the CDR3, the full variable domain is EAGVAQSPRYKIIEKRQSVAFWCNPISGHATLYWYQQILGQGPKLLIQFQNNGVVDDSQLPKDRFSAERLKGVDSTLKIQPAKLEDSAVYLCASSLDPASGPMEEQYFGPGTRLTVT.

The chain employs TRBV4-1 and TRBJ1-4, with D unclear. CDR3 length equals 15 residues. V was cut by 1 base and J by 0 bases, with 6 bases left in between. Germline V gene lookup returns CDR1 MGHRA and CDR2 YSYEKL. CDR3 in amino acids: CASSQGEATNEKLFF. In DNA, the CDR3 is TGCGCCAGCAGCCAAGGAGAAGCAACTAATGAAAAACTGTTTTTT.

In the case of this clone: In the same sample, other DNA sequences code for this CDR3. This chain links TRBV24-1 with TRBJ1-2; 11 positions agree with TRBD1. The CDR3 totals 15 residues. The germline V gene encodes CDR1 KGHDR and CDR2 SFDVKD. After removal of 2 bases from V and 5 bases from J, the junction contained 3 bases not matched to a gene. The CDR3: CATSDWTGGSYGYTF. CDR3 coding DNA: TGTGCCACCAGTGATTGGACAGGGGGCTCTTATGGCTACACCTTC.

The J gene is TRBJ2-5, the V gene TRBV29-1; TRBD1 agrees at 7 bases. V was clipped by 4 bases and J by 5 bases; unmatched bases: 4. CDR1 SQVTM and CDR2 ANQGSEA come from the germline V gene. There are 12 residues in the CDR3. The DNA of the CDR3 is TGCAGCGTTGCTGGACAGGACGAGACCCAGTACTTC. This gives the protein CSVAGQDETQYF.

The gene calls are TRBV19 and TRBJ2-3, with 8 bases fitting TRBD1. The CDR3 length is 13 residues. Per the germline V gene, CDR1 is LNHDA and CDR2 is SQIVND (reference sequence). The trim removed 7 bases at V and 9 bases at J, leaving 9 bases unmatched. CDR3 loop: CASTGQGEGTQYF. The CDR3 DNA reads as TGTGCCAGTACCGGACAGGGAGAGGGGACGCAGTATTTT.